This entry lists 23 T cell receptor beta chains sequenced from one sample in a study of beta chain features in type 1 diabetes. The isolated RNA, all of it, was reverse transcribed, so expressed TCRB transcripts were what got sequenced. This table comes from immunoSEQ multiplex PCR, and its TCRdb copy is limited to in-frame clones, with some not included. The sample consists of 640,000 or so clones, about 14% of them appearing once. Their cognate antigens are unknown. Findings of the study overall: For Type 1 diabetes patients, all four CD4+ subsets carried TCRB CDR3s that were moderately but significantly shorter.

The sample comprised naive CD4+ T cells from blood. The receptor set was obtained from a man aged 18 to 30 with type 1 diabetes.

The rearrangement joins TRBV25-1 to TRBJ1-2; TRBD1 matches at 8 bases. Germline V gene lookup returns CDR1 MGHDK and CDR2 SYGVNS. After removal of 3 bases from V and 5 bases from J, the junction contained 8 bases not matched to a gene. The length of the CDR3 is 15 residues. The CDR3 DNA sequence: TGTGCCAGCAGTGACCCCCGGACAGGGCAGTATGGCTACACCTTC. Protein product: CASSDPRTGQYGYTF.

The V and J genes are TRBV30 and TRBJ2-2; D unclear. V was shortened by 0 bases and J by 3 bases, with 14 bases between the two germline ends. Looked up from germline, CDR1 is GTSNPN and CDR2 is SVGIG (reference sequence). This CDR3 comprises 16 residues. CDR3 sequence: CAWSVSNGEYTGELFF. The CDR3 bases are TGTGCCTGGAGTGTAAGCAATGGGGAATACACCGGGGAGCTGTTTTTT.

The CDR3 DNA reads as TGTGCCATCAGTGATACCGAGGATACGCAGTATTTT. It specifies CAISDTEDTQYF. The chain recombines TRBV10-3 with TRBJ2-3, with no clear D. Germline CDR1 and CDR2: ENHRY and SYGVKD. The ends were cut back, 3 bases at V and 6 bases at J, with 7 bases in the middle. CDR3 length: 12 amino acids.

This clone was seen once. V gene TRBV6-5 combines with J gene TRBJ2-5; 14 positions agree with TRBD2. Germline-derived CDR1 and CDR2 are MNHEY and SVGAGI. CDR3 length: 16 residues. Trimming cost V 2 bases and J 4 bases; bases outside gene matches: 3. CDR3 sequence: CASSYRGLAGGETQYF. CDR3 coding DNA: TGTGCCAGCAGTTACCGAGGACTAGCGGGGGGAGAGACCCAGTACTTC.

The rearrangement joins TRBV7-2 to TRBJ1-5; perhaps TRBD1 as D (6 bases). The CDR3 consists of 15 residues. Germline V gene sequence: CDR1 SGHTA, CDR2 FQGNSA. Trimming took off 5 bases at V and 7 bases at J, with 18 bases between the two ends. DNA of the CDR3: TGTGCCAGCAGCCCTAATACAGGGACGGGACAGCCCCAGCATTTT. It translates to CASSPNTGTGQPQHF.

This clone was detected a few times. V usage is TRBV2 and J usage is TRBJ1-2; possibly TRBD1 for D (5 bases). V lost 4 bases, J lost 7 bases, and 19 bases lay in between. Germline CDR1 SNHLY, CDR2 FYNNEI. The CDR3 spans 15 residues. The CDR3 sequence: CASSASLQGWGGYTF. CDR3 sequence (DNA): TGTGCCAGCAGTGCCAGCCTCCAGGGTTGGGGTGGCTACACCTTC.

J is TRBJ2-7 and V is TRBV2; unclear D gene. Trimming pared 4 bases from V and 0 bases from J, leaving 10 bases between. There are 14 residues in the CDR3. Germline V CDR1 and CDR2: SNHLY, FYNNEI. CDR3 nucleotide sequence: TGTGCCAGCAGTGTTGTGTCCAGCTCCTACGAGCAGTACTTC. Amino acid sequence: CASSVVSSSYEQYF.

This clone showed up just a few times. J is TRBJ1-2 and V is TRBV10-3; D ambiguous. Per germline, CDR1 ENHRY and CDR2 SYGVKD. The CDR3 spans 15 residues. Trimming shortened V by 0 bases and J by 1 base, and 9 bases separated the two germline ends. CDR3 sequence: CAISESNKYNYGYTF. CDR3 DNA sequence: TGTGCCATCAGTGAGTCGAACAAGTATAACTATGGCTACACCTTC.

This clone was counted only a few times. The V call is TRBV4-2, the J call TRBJ2-1; 10 nucleotides line up with TRBD2. The junction had 11 bases not matched to a gene; V was cut back by 5 bases and J by 10 bases. The germline gives CDR1 LGHNA, CDR2 YNFKEQ. The CDR3 runs to 15 residues. CDR3 in DNA: TGTGCCAGCAGCTCTATGAGCGGGAGGGCCAGGGAGCAGTTCTTC. It translates to CASSSMSGRAREQFF.

This chain uses TRBV19 with TRBJ1-5; 7 bases align to TRBD1. This CDR3 is 15 amino acids long. Germline assignment: CDR1 LNHDA and CDR2 SQIVND (reference sequence). The V segment lost 6 bases and the J segment 5 bases; nucleotides outside the gene matches: 10. In DNA form, the CDR3 reads TGTGCCAGTAGACAGGGGACTGAGAATCATCAGCCCCAGCATTTT. Its translation is CASRQGTENHQPQHF.

The CDR3 sequence is CASMADQREKLFF. The CDR3 bases are TGTGCCAGCATGGCCGACCAACGTGAAAAACTGTTTTTT. The gene calls are TRBV28 and TRBJ1-4; D ambiguous. The germline V and J ends were trimmed by 7 bases and 7 bases, with 13 bases remaining between them. The CDR3 is 13 residues long. The germline gives CDR1 MDHEN, CDR2 SYDVKM.

This clone was recorded a few times. This rearrangement joins TRBV30 to TRBJ2-1; the match to TRBD2 covers 12 bases. The CDR3 loop spans 15 amino acids. From germline, CDR1 is GTSNPN and CDR2 SVGIG (reference sequence). Unmatched junction bases numbered 6, after V lost 2 bases and J lost 7 bases. The CDR3 DNA sequence: TGTGCCTGGAGTCCTTCTAGCGGGAGGGGGAATGAGCAGTTCTTC. It translates to CAWSPSSGRGNEQFF.

This CDR3 reads CAWRGLALAGEQYF. DNA for the CDR3: TGTGCCTGGAGGGGATTGGCTCTTGCCGGCGAGCAGTACTTC. This chain joins TRBV30 and TRBJ2-7; D is unclear. Germline-derived CDR1 and CDR2 are GTSNPN and SVGIG (reference sequence). The length of the CDR3 is 14 residues. V was trimmed by 3 bases and J by 6 bases, leaving 18 bases between them.

V is TRBV30 and J is TRBJ2-2; D remains ambiguous. The CDR3 runs to 11 residues. Germline V gene sequence: CDR1 GTSNPN, CDR2 SVGIG (reference sequence). Trimming removed 4 bases from V and 5 bases from J, with 5 bases in between. CDR3 coding DNA: TGTGCCTGGACAGGTACCGGGGAGCTGTTTTTT. It yields the protein CAWTGTGELFF.

This clone was found a few times. This chain joins TRBV7-9 and TRBJ2-7; D is undetermined. CDR1 and CDR2 from the germline V gene are SEHNR and FQNEAQ (reference sequence). The CDR3 sequence is 16 residues long. V gave up 1 base and J gave up 4 bases, with 17 bases separating them. CDR3 nucleotide sequence: TGTGCCAGCAGCTTAGATCGTAGATTCACTCGGTACGAGCAGTACTTC. This encodes CASSLDRRFTRYEQYF.

A few counts support this clone. The chain joins TRBV11-1 to TRBJ1-2; tentative D call: TRBD1 (5 bases). V was clipped by 5 bases and J by 10 bases, with 14 bases between them. The germline V gene encodes CDR1 SGHAT and CDR2 FQDESV (reference sequence). The CDR3 contains 12 residues. The CDR3 DNA sequence: TGTGCCAGCAGCCCCAACCGGGACCTCTACACCTTC. Its protein product is CASSPNRDLYTF. The entire variable domain, with the rest obtained from reference TRBV11-1 and TRBJ1-2, is as follows: EAEVAQSPRYKITEKSQAVAFWCDPISGHATLYWYRQILGQGPELLVQFQDESVVDDSQLPKDRFSAERLKGVDSTLKIQPAELGDSAMYLCASSPNRDLYTFGSGTRLTVV.

This clone was seen only a few times. The genes are TRBV4-1 and TRBJ2-7; 7 nucleotides align to TRBD2. Trimming at V came to 0 bases and at J to 3 bases, leaving 14 bases not matched to a gene. The CDR3 is 18 residues long. Germline lookup yields CDR1 MGHRA and CDR2 YSYEKL. CDR3: CASSQDLSSGITGYEQYF. The CDR3 coding sequence is TGCGCCAGCAGCCAAGACCTCTCTAGCGGTATTACGGGCTACGAGCAGTACTTC.

The gene calls are TRBV2 and TRBJ2-1; D is uncertain. Germline V CDR1 and CDR2: SNHLY, FYNNEI. With 1 base removed from V and 6 bases from J, the gap between germline ends came to 4 bases. The CDR3 is made up of 12 amino acids. Here the CDR3 DNA reads TGTGCCAGCAGTGAAGACACCAATGAGCAGTTCTTC. This gives the protein CASSEDTNEQFF.

This sequence joins TRBV5-6 and TRBJ2-4; maybe TRBD1 (6 bases). Germline V gene sequence: CDR1 SGHDT, CDR2 YYEEEE. Between the trimmed V and J ends, which lost 4 bases and 1 base, there was a span of 12 bases. The CDR3 runs to 15 residues. In DNA, the CDR3 is TGTGCCAGCAGCAAAACAGGGTTGGCCAAAAACATTCAGTACTTC. This sequence encodes CASSKTGLAKNIQYF.

The table lists this clone with a few counts. The same CDR3 also results from other DNA sequences found in this sample. J is TRBJ2-6 and V is TRBV28, with no clear D. Germline V CDR1 and CDR2: MDHEN, SYDVKM. This CDR3 is built from 14 residues. The germline V and J ends were trimmed by 2 bases and 0 bases, with 2 bases remaining between them. In nucleotides, the CDR3 is TGTGCCAGCAGTTTAGGCTCTGGGGCCAACGTCCTGACTTTC. It translates to CASSLGSGANVLTF.

This clone has more than one count but fewer than ten. J is TRBJ2-3 and V is TRBV2, with D possibly being TRBD2 (6 bases). Germline loops: CDR1 SNHLY, CDR2 FYNNEI. This CDR3 is built from 14 residues. Trimming left V 7 bases short and J 4 bases short, with 15 bases between. CDR3 sequence reads: CASTREEGADTQYF. CDR3 coding DNA: TGTGCCAGCACGAGGGAGGAGGGCGCAGATACGCAGTATTTT.

This chain's CDR3 is CSASGRTEQYF. The CDR3 region has the DNA TGCAGTGCTAGCGGGAGAACCGAGCAGTACTTC. V is TRBV20-1 and J is TRBJ2-7; D is possibly TRBD2 (6 bases). Per the germline V gene, CDR1 is DFQATT and CDR2 is SNEGSKA (reference sequence). V was clipped by 3 bases and J by 6 bases, with 9 bases between them. CDR3 length: 11 amino acids.

This clone came up a few times. The rearrangement links TRBV5-6 to TRBJ2-1; weak D call: TRBD2 (5 bases). The V gene's germline CDR1 is SGHDT and CDR2 YYEEEE. There are 14 residues in the CDR3. V was pared by 4 bases and J by 6 bases, with 14 bases between. The CDR3 is CASSAPGVSNEQFF. The CDR3 nucleotides read TGTGCCAGCAGCGCCCCCGGGGTGTCCAATGAGCAGTTCTTC.